This TCR beta chain was captured in a study of blood T cells in healthy people across ages. Findings and caveats of the study: Any changes in expanded clonotypes were possibly confounded, as donor CMV status remained unknown. Investigators viewed diversity estimates from one million T cells as underestimates, the study reported. Across the age range, TCR beta diversity per million T cells fell in a roughly linear way.

CDR1 and CDR2 from the germline V gene are SEHNR and FQNEAQ (reference sequence). J was trimmed by 7 bases and V by 1 base; bases with no gene match: 8. The CDR3 sequence is 15 residues long. For this clonotype: Its target is not known.

The authors ran a second PCR of about 6 to 12 cycles using a sample-barcoded 5' primer and a J-beta primer mix. TCRdb reprocessed the 5' RACE reads with MiXCR, giving one entry per CDR3 protein. The sample consists of about 640,000 distinct CDR3 sequences, around three fifths of them appearing once. Sequencing was performed on blood. This TCR came from a man aged 55 to 70 in good health. The rearrangement links TRBV7-9 to TRBJ2-3, with TRBD1 matching over 7 bases. CDR3 amino acids: CASSLGRDRRYTQYF. The DNA for the CDR3 is TGTGCCAGCAGCTTAGGCCGGGACAGAAGATATACGCAGTATTTT.